This T cell receptor beta chain was sequenced in a study of Ad26.COV2.S vaccination and SARS-CoV-2 variants. Whole-study context: Administration of Ad26.COV2.S was intramuscular, either once or twice 56 days apart. Whole-study findings and limits: Breadth measured for non-spike TCRs was similar across vaccine and placebo recipients.

Notes on this clone: No antigen is known for it.

Sequencing used immunoSEQ multiplex PCR; TCRdb keeps in-frame clones, though not all of them. The sample lists more than 250,000 clones, around 87% occurring once. The CDR3 consists of 15 residues. CDR1 and CDR2 (germline): SEHNR, FQNEAQ (reference sequence). Unmatched junction bases numbered 15, after V lost 5 bases and J lost 11 bases. Treatment specified: some 20 received Ad26.COV2.S at low or high dose, single or two shots; roughly five received placebo; per-sample allocation not given. The study sampled participants on day 63 after the first vaccine or placebo injection. Aged 18-55 years, donor was enrolled in Boston in the early 2020s.

The chain uses TRBV7-9 and TRBJ1-1, with TRBD1 identical over 9 bases. The source of this sequence is a person aged 18 to 65 who received the Ad26.COV2.S COVID-19 vaccine or a placebo. The sequences come from peripheral blood, collected in a trial of Ad26.COV2.S vaccine versus placebo. The chain's CDR3 is CASSTIRDRDRHAFF. The CDR3 DNA is TGTGCCAGCAGCACGATCCGGGACAGGGACCGGCATGCTTTCTTT. Supplemented by reference TRBV7-9 and TRBJ1-1, the full variable domain reads DTGVSQNPRHKITKRGQNVTFRCDPISEHNRLYWYRQTLGQGPEFLTYFQNEAQLEKSRLLSDRFSAERPKGSFSTLEIQRTEQGDSAMYLCASSTIRDRDRHAFFGQGTRLTVV.